This TCR beta chain was captured by sequencing in a study of shared clonotypes between healthy human individuals. Naive CD8 cells, CD45RO-negative and positively selected for CCR7, excluded terminally differentiated effector memory CD45RA+ cells. Germline CDR1 and CDR2: WNHNN and SYGVQD (reference sequence). V lost 0 bases to trimming and J lost 0 bases, with 13 bases between them. The CDR3 has 17 amino acids. Data came from immunoSEQ multiplex PCR; TCRdb stores just in-frame clones and leaves some out. The sample contains some 2.1 million clones, around 93% of which appear only once. J is TRBJ2-3 and V is TRBV10-1; D is possibly TRBD2 (6 bases). The source material was naive CD8+ T cells from PBMCs. The receptor comes from a young man in good health. Some clones in this sample may be carry-over from other donors' samples. The CDR3 region is CASSESCGNTSTDTQYF. The CDR3 region has the DNA TGCGCCAGCAGTGAGTCTTGCGGGAATACTAGCACAGATACGCAGTATTTT.